This TCR beta chain was recorded in a study of beta chain features in type 1 diabetes. Study results and limitations: For patients, the naive, central memory and Treg TCRB repertoires appeared more alike than for healthy donors. Equally in patients and controls, PCR might preferentially amplify shorter templates. Sequencing from cDNA could over-represent high-TCR-expressing cells. Type 1 diabetes patients showed a moderate but significant shortening of TCRB CDR3s in all four CD4+ subsets.

Germline-derived CDR1 and CDR2 are SEHNR and FQNEAQ (reference sequence). V shed 6 bases and J 7 bases; nucleotides not matched to a gene: 9. The CDR3 sequence is 15 residues long. Regarding this clone: What it binds is unknown.

Investigators reverse transcribed all isolated RNA, so they sequenced expressed TCRB transcripts. Assay: immunoSEQ multiplex PCR; the TCRdb copy retains only in-frame clones and omits some. Altogether over 700,000 clones are present, around a sixth being singletons, with the ten largest covering around 0.02%. Sequencing was done on a sample of naive CD4+ T cells from blood. This TCR came from a woman aged 18-29 years in good health. The V and J genes are TRBV7-9 and TRBJ1-2; 12 bases line up with TRBD1. The chain's CDR3 is CASRLPGQGAPGYTF. CDR3 coding DNA: TGTGCCAGCAGGCTACCGGGACAGGGGGCGCCTGGCTACACCTTC.